This entry lists 20 T cell receptor beta chains sequenced from one sample in a study of shared clonotypes between healthy human individuals. Sequencing was performed with immunoSEQ multiplex PCR; in TCRdb, only in-frame clones are kept and a portion is missing. Here the sample spans about 2.2 million clones, approximately 92% being singletons. CD45RO-negative, CCR7-positively selected cells formed the naive CD8 fraction, excluding terminally differentiated effector memory CD45RA+ cells. Sequencing input: naive CD8+ T cells from PBMCs. These receptors all stem from a man aged 18 to 35 in good health. Some clones in this sample may be carry-over from other donors' samples.

This chain uses TRBV7-9 with TRBJ2-1; no reliable D call. Germline CDR1 SEHNR, CDR2 FQNEAQ (reference sequence). CDR3 size: 15 residues. V lost 7 bases and J 11 bases, leaving 24 bases between the germline ends. Written as DNA, the CDR3 is TGTGCCAGCACCTCTTGGTTGTGGAGCCCGGAGAAGCAGTTCTTC. The encoded protein is CASTSWLWSPEKQFF. Drawing the rest from reference TRBV7-9 and TRBJ2-1, the complete variable domain is DTGVSQNPRHKITKRGQNVTFRCDPISEHNRLYWYRQTLGQGPEFLTYFQNEAQLEKSRLLSDRFSAERPKGSFSTLEIQRTEQGDSAMYLCASTSWLWSPEKQFFGPGTRLTVL.

CDR3 DNA sequence: TGTGCCAGCAGTCCCGGGACAGCAAAAAACATTCAGTACTTC. Protein product: CASSPGTAKNIQYF. The chain couples TRBV27 to TRBJ2-4, with 7 bases aligning to TRBD1. The CDR3 spans 14 residues. CDR1 and CDR2 from the germline V gene are MNHEY and SMNVEV (reference sequence). The V and J ends lost 5 bases and 4 bases, in that order; junction bases with no gene match: 5.

Points on this clone: In the same sample, other DNA sequences code for this CDR3. V gene TRBV2 combines with J gene TRBJ2-1; 10 bases align to TRBD2. CDR1 and CDR2 from the germline V gene are SNHLY and FYNNEI. With 6 bases clipped from V and 0 bases from J, the junction kept 2 bases outside the gene matches. CDR3 length: 15 amino acids. CDR3 nucleotides: TGTGCCAGCAGCCGACTAGCGGGCTCCTACAATGAGCAGTTCTTC. Protein sequence: CASSRLAGSYNEQFF.

The CDR3 region has the DNA TGTGCCAGCAGTTTTAGGGTCAATCAGCCCCAGCATTTT. It translates to CASSFRVNQPQHF. The gene calls are TRBV27 and TRBJ1-5; D remains unclear. This CDR3 has 13 amino acids. V lost 3 bases to trimming and J lost 3 bases, with 6 bases between them. Germline-derived CDR1 and CDR2 are MNHEY and SMNVEV (reference sequence).

CDR3 amino acids: CASSIPTSGDTYNEQFF. Here the CDR3 DNA reads TGTGCCAGCAGCATTCCCACTAGCGGGGATACCTACAATGAGCAGTTCTTC. This chain uses TRBV7-3 with TRBJ2-1; TRBD2 aligns across 10 bases. This CDR3 has 17 residues. V was pared by 5 bases and J by 2 bases, with 9 bases of the junction left unmatched. Germline V gene sequence: CDR1 SGHTA, CDR2 FQGTGA. Drawing the rest from reference TRBV7-3 and TRBJ2-1, the complete variable domain is GAGVSQTPSNKVTEKGKYVELRCDPISGHTALYWYRQSLGQGPEFLIYFQGTGAADDSGLPNDRFFAVRPEGSVSTLKIQRTERGDSAVYLCASSIPTSGDTYNEQFFGPGTRLTVL.

This sequence joins TRBV4-1 and TRBJ2-5, with 8 bases lining up with TRBD2. The CDR3 totals 15 residues. The ends lost 1 base at V and 5 bases at J; junction bases unmatched: 6. CDR1 and CDR2 from the germline V gene are MGHRA and YSYEKL. The CDR3 reads CASSQGVSGVETQYF. In DNA form, the CDR3 reads TGCGCCAGCAGCCAAGGGGTTAGCGGGGTCGAGACCCAGTACTTC.

The chain uses TRBV12-2 and TRBJ2-2; TRBD1 is the table's D call and was not checked against the DNA. TRBV12-2 is an annotated pseudogene. This CDR3 has 19 residues. CDR3 in amino acids: CASRLATRDSHANTGELFF. DNA of the CDR3: TGTGCAAGTCGCTTAGCGACCCGGGACAGCCACGCGAACACCGGGGAGCTGTTTTTT.

This chain connects TRBV9 to TRBJ1-1, with unresolved D. There are 14 residues in the CDR3. V was clipped by 5 bases and J by 0 bases, with 11 bases between them. Germline V gives CDR1 SGDLS, CDR2 YYNGEE. Here the CDR3 reads CASSDGSLNTEAFF. As DNA, the CDR3 is TGTGCCAGCAGTGACGGATCATTGAACACTGAAGCTTTCTTT. The full variable domain, completed using reference TRBV9 and TRBJ1-1, is DSGVTQTPKHLITATGQRVTLRCSPRSGDLSVYWYQQSLDQGLQFLIQYYNGEERAKGNILERFSAQQFPDLHSELNLSSLELGDSALYFCASSDGSLNTEAFFGQGTRLTVV.

The genes are TRBV10-2 and TRBJ2-3; possibly TRBD2 for D (5 bases). Germline V lookup: CDR1 WSHSY, CDR2 SAAADI. Trimming left V 2 bases short and J 5 bases short, with 14 bases between. This CDR3 comprises 15 residues. For the CDR3, the DNA is TGCGCCAGCAGTGAGAAAGTGGGAGTCGTAGATACGCAGTATTTT. Translating gives CASSEKVGVVDTQYF.

Points on this clone: The sample holds other DNA sequences that translate to the same CDR3. This chain links TRBV5-1 with TRBJ2-7; the D is unclear. Germline values: CDR1 SGHRS, CDR2 YFSETQ. The CDR3 has 14 amino acids. V lost 0 bases and J 2 bases, leaving 9 bases between the germline ends. DNA for the CDR3: TGCGCCAGCAGCTTGGGCCGATCAACCTACGAGCAGTACTTC. Its translation: CASSLGRSTYEQYF. The full variable domain, its missing parts supplied by reference TRBV5-1 and TRBJ2-7, is KAGVTQTPRYLIKTRGQQVTLSCSPISGHRSVSWYQQTPGQGLQFLFEYFSETQRNKGNFPGRFSGRQFSNSRSEMNVSTLELGDSALYLCASSLGRSTYEQYFGPGTRLTVT.

J is TRBJ1-2 and V is TRBV18; D is uncertain. V lost 0 bases and J 0 bases, leaving 11 bases between the germline ends. Per the germline V gene, CDR1 is KGHSH and CDR2 is LQKENI. CDR3 length equals 16 residues. CDR3 loop: CASSPPLAKANYGYTF. The CDR3 bases are TGTGCCAGCTCACCACCGTTGGCAAAAGCTAACTATGGCTACACCTTC.

The gene calls are TRBV7-9 and TRBJ2-7; D not resolved. CDR1 SEHNR and CDR2 FQNEAQ come from the germline V gene (reference sequence). The V end was cut by 0 bases, the J end by 6 bases, with 12 bases between. This CDR3 has 14 residues. The CDR3 DNA reads as TGTGCCAGCAGCTTAGCGGGCCCACGGGCCGAGCAGTACTTC. Protein sequence: CASSLAGPRAEQYF.

The chain combines TRBV11-2 with TRBJ2-6, with no clear D. CDR1 is SGHAT and CDR2 is FQNNGV in the germline V gene. CDR3 size: 16 residues. V shed 0 bases and J shed 8 bases, with 14 bases lying between them. CDR3 coding DNA: TGTGCCAGCAGCTTAGATGTGGCGGATAATCCCAACGTCCTGACTTTC. Its translation: CASSLDVADNPNVLTF. Together with reference TRBV11-2 and TRBJ2-6, the CDR3 gives the full variable domain: EAGVAQSPRYKIIEKRQSVAFWCNPISGHATLYWYQQILGQGPKLLIQFQNNGVVDDSQLPKDRFSAERLKGVDSTLKIQPAKLEDSAVYLCASSLDVADNPNVLTFGAGSRLTVL.

The rearrangement joins TRBV27 to TRBJ2-7, with 7 bases identical to TRBD1. The CDR3 totals 14 residues. The junction had 11 bases not matched to a gene; V was cut back by 5 bases and J by 7 bases. Per germline, CDR1 MNHEY and CDR2 SMNVEV (reference sequence). CDR3 amino acids: CASSPGTALLEQYF. The CDR3 DNA is TGTGCCAGCAGTCCTGGGACAGCCCTCCTGGAGCAGTACTTC.

This clone was counted a single time. The chain carries TRBV13 and TRBJ2-5, with 8 bases fitting TRBD2. Germline V gives CDR1 PRHDT, CDR2 FYEKMQ (reference sequence). J was trimmed by 5 bases and V by 0 bases; bases with no gene match: 11. The CDR3 is 17 residues long. The CDR3 here is CASSLGPPGGARETQYF. The CDR3 nucleotides read TGTGCCAGCAGCTTAGGGCCCCCCGGGGGGGCGCGGGAGACCCAGTACTTC. Full variable domain (rest looked up from reference TRBV13 and TRBJ2-5): AAGVIQSPRHLIKEKRETATLKCYPIPRHDTVYWYQQGPGQDPQFLISFYEKMQSDKGSIPDRFSAQQFSDYHSELNMSSLELGDSALYFCASSLGPPGGARETQYFGPGTRLLVL.

The V and J genes are TRBV4-1 and TRBJ2-2; no definite D call. The V and J ends lost 2 bases and 7 bases respectively, with 2 bases between them. Germline V gene sequence: CDR1 MGHRA, CDR2 YSYEKL. The CDR3 is made up of 11 amino acids. CDR3 sequence reads: CASSQFGELFF. CDR3 nucleotide sequence: TGCGCCAGCAGCCAATTCGGGGAGCTGTTTTTT.

The V gene is TRBV27, the J gene TRBJ2-7, with a possible D match to TRBD2 (6 bases). The CDR3 is made up of 15 amino acids. CDR1 and CDR2 (germline): MNHEY, SMNVEV (reference sequence). V gave up 6 bases and J gave up 2 bases, with 17 bases separating them. The CDR3 loop reads CASSRGTGLPYEQYF. As DNA, the CDR3 is TGTGCCAGCAGCCGGGGTACCGGACTACCCTACGAGCAGTACTTC.

The chain joins TRBV27 to TRBJ1-3; D perhaps matches TRBD1 (6 bases). CDR3 length: 16 residues. CDR1 and CDR2 (germline): MNHEY, SMNVEV (reference sequence). Trimming cost V 0 bases and J 4 bases, with 13 bases left between them. CDR3 bases: TGTGCCAGCAGTTTATCGGGGCAGGGGCCCGGAAACACCATATATTTT. Its protein is CASSLSGQGPGNTIYF.

The V call is TRBV27, the J call TRBJ2-7; 11 bases align to TRBD2. The V gene end was trimmed by 6 bases and the J gene end by 6 bases; junction bases not matched to a gene: 4. The CDR3 consists of 13 residues. Germline values: CDR1 MNHEY, CDR2 SMNVEV (reference sequence). CDR3 in amino acids: CASRPGLAVEQYF. The CDR3 DNA follows: TGTGCCAGCAGACCGGGACTAGCGGTCGAGCAGTACTTC.

The chain is built from TRBV25-1 and TRBJ2-2; D is ambiguous. V dropped 4 bases and J dropped 7 bases, with 10 bases sitting between them. CDR1 is MGHDK and CDR2 is SYGVNS in the germline V gene. This CDR3 spans 13 amino acids. The CDR3 DNA reads as TGTGCCAGCAGTGCCTCTTTTGGCGGGGAGCTGTTTTTT. It codes for CASSASFGGELFF.